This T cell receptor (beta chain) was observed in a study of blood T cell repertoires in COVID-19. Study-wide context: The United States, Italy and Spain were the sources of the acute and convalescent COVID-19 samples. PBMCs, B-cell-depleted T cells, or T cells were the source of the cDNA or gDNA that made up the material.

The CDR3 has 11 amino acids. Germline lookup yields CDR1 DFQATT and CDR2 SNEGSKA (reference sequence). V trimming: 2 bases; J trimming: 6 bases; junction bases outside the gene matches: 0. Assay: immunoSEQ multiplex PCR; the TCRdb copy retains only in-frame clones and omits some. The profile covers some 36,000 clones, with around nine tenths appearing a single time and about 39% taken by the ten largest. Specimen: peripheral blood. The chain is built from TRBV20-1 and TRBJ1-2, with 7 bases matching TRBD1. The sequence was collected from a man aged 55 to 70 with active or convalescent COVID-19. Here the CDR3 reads CSARQGDGYTF. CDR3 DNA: TGCAGTGCTAGACAGGGGGATGGCTACACCTTC.